The T cell receptor (beta chain) under discussion was sequenced for a study of preoperative IRX-2 immunotherapy in early breast cancer. TCRdb's copy holds only in-frame clones and misses some; the assay was immunoSEQ multiplex PCR. The sample has roughly 34,000 clones, roughly 91% seen once. The treatment is: preoperative locoregional IRX-2 cytokine immunotherapy. Samples came from a phase Ib trial of preoperative locoregional IRX-2 cytokine immunotherapy. The ends were cut back, 1 base at V and 1 base at J, with 10 bases in the middle. The CDR3 contains 15 residues. The V gene's germline CDR1 is SGHNT and CDR2 YENEEA.

This TCR came from a human donor with breast cancer. This sequence joins TRBV11-3 and TRBJ1-1; unclear D gene. The sample consisted of tumor tissue, taken after IRX-2 immunotherapy. CDR3 bases: TGTGCCAGCAGCTTAGTTTCAGGCCCGAACACTGAAGCTTTCTTT. Translated: CASSLVSGPNTEAFF.